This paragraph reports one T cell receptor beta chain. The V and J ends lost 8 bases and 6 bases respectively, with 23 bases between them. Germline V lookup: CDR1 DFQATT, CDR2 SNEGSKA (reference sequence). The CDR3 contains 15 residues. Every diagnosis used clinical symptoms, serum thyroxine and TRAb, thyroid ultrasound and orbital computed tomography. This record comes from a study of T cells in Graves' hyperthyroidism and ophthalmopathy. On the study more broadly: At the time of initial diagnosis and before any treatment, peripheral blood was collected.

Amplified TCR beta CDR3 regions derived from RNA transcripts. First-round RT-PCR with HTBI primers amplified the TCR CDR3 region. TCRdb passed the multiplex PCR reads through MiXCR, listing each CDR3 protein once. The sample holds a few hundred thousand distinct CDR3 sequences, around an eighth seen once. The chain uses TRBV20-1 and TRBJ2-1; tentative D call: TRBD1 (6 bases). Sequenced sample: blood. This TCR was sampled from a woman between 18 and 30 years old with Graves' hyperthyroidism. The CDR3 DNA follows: TGCAGTACCGACCCCGGGACATACCTTCTCAATGAGCAGTTCTTC. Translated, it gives CSTDPGTYLLNEQFF.